One sample yielded the 17 T cell receptor beta chains listed below, sequenced in a study of blood T cells in healthy people across ages. Using a J-beta primer mix together with a sample-barcoded 5' primer, a second PCR was run for roughly 6 to 12 cycles. TCRdb re-called the 5' RACE reads through MiXCR, storing one row per CDR3 protein. The profile shows around 1,900,000 distinct CDR3 sequences, about 39% of them singletons. The sequencing input was blood. These receptors originate from a human donor in good health.

This chain links TRBV5-1 with TRBJ1-2; perhaps TRBD1 as D (6 bases). V dropped 4 bases and J dropped 8 bases, with 21 bases sitting between them. From germline, CDR1 is SGHRS and CDR2 YFSETQ. This CDR3 contains 15 residues. The CDR3 coding sequence is TGCGCCAGCAGCCTTACAGGGTCCGGTCTGTTCGGCTACACCTTC. Its protein product is CASSLTGSGLFGYTF.

The chain couples TRBV5-4 to TRBJ1-1, with TRBD1 matching 9 bases. The ends lost 3 bases at V and 4 bases at J; junction bases unmatched: 7. Germline V CDR1 and CDR2: SGHNT, YYREEE (reference sequence). The length of the CDR3 is 15 residues. The DNA for the CDR3 is TGTGCCAGCAGCTCAAACAGGGGGCTGGCCACTGAAGCTTTCTTT. Protein: CASSSNRGLATEAFF.

There are many counts of this clonotype. The chain combines TRBV4-2 with TRBJ2-1; a weak D match, TRBD1 (5 bases). The CDR3 length is 13 residues. Germline lookup yields CDR1 LGHNA and CDR2 YNFKEQ. Trimming took off 2 bases at V and 9 bases at J, with 11 bases between the two ends. The CDR3 DNA is TGTGCCAGCAGCCAAACAGGAGCGACTGAGCAGTTCTTC. Translating gives CASSQTGATEQFF.

About this clonotype: It may be a read error: a sequence one base away is much more abundant. The V gene is TRBV7-2, the J gene TRBJ2-3; D ambiguous. CDR1 SGHTA and CDR2 FQGNSA come from the germline V gene. The CDR3 totals 12 residues. The CDR3 bases are TGTGCCAGCAGCTTATCAAGAGATACGCACTATTTT. Translating gives CASSLSRDTHYF.

This rearrangement joins TRBV5-1 to TRBJ2-6; D call uncertain. V lost 1 base to trimming and J lost 0 bases, with 11 bases between them. Germline CDR1 is SGHRS and CDR2 is YFSETQ. This CDR3 has 17 residues. CDR3 DNA: TGCGCCAGCAGCTTGACCGGTGTGTTCTCTGGGGCCAACGTCCTGACTTTC. This codes for CASSLTGVFSGANVLTF.

This clonotype was counted between two and nine times. The V gene is TRBV5-1, the J gene TRBJ2-7; D tentatively reads TRBD1 or TRBD2 (6 bases each). The germline V gene has CDR1 SGHRS and CDR2 YFSETQ. This CDR3 is 13 amino acids long. The V and J ends lost 0 bases and 10 bases respectively, with 14 bases between them. In nucleotides, the CDR3 is TGCGCCAGCAGCTTGGGGGGGGCGACGGAACAGTACTTC. It encodes CASSLGGATEQYF.

This clonotype was recorded a few times. The rearrangement uses TRBV18 and TRBJ2-2; D remains unclear. The CDR3 spans 17 residues. V lost 0 bases and J 1 base, leaving 12 bases between the germline ends. The germline gives CDR1 KGHSH, CDR2 LQKENI. The CDR3 region is CASSPPGSGMNTGELFF. The CDR3 coding sequence is TGTGCCAGCTCACCACCGGGTTCGGGCATGAACACCGGGGAGCTGTTTTTT.

The chain links TRBV12-3 or TRBV12-4 to TRBJ2-4; D is unclear. Near its end, the DNA agrees better with TRBJ2-7, so the J call may be wrong. The CDR3 consists of 15 residues. CDR3 sequence: CASSSSVRPWDEQYF. Here the CDR3 DNA reads TGTGCCAGCAGTTCCTCGGTACGACCATGGGACGAGCAGTACTTC.

The V and J genes are TRBV2 and TRBJ2-2; D ambiguous. The germline V gene encodes CDR1 SNHLY and CDR2 FYNNEI. This CDR3 region has 13 residues. The germline V and J ends were trimmed by 10 bases and 2 bases, with 11 bases remaining between them. CDR3 DNA sequence: TGTGCCACCACGGAACTAAACACCGGGGAGCTGTTTTTT. Translation gives CATTELNTGELFF.

With respect to this clonotype: A read error may account for a junction end that differs from germline. The rearrangement uses TRBV25-1 and TRBJ2-1, with TRBD2 as a possible D gene (6 bases). Germline CDR1 MGHDK, CDR2 SYGVNS. This CDR3 is 14 amino acids long. The CDR3 region is CASSDWDSNNGQFF. As DNA, the CDR3 is TGTGCCAGCAGTGACTGGGACTCCAACAATGGGCAGTTCTTC.

The chain recombines TRBV21-1 with TRBJ2-3; the table calls TRBD1, which could not be checked here. TRBV21-1 is a pseudogene segment. The CDR3 runs 17 residues. CDR3 region: CASSALRGGPHTGTQYF. The CDR3 DNA reads as TGTGCCAGCAGCGCTTTGCGCGGGGGTCCGCACACAGGTACGCAGTATTTT.

J is TRBJ2-3 and V is TRBV7-8; D might be TRBD1 or TRBD2, each matching 5 bases. V was cut by 5 bases and J by 7 bases, with 22 bases left in between. Germline values: CDR1 SGHVS, CDR2 FQNEAQ. CDR3 length equals 16 residues. The CDR3 region is CASSLQTGPIGNTQYF. In DNA form, the CDR3 reads TGTGCCAGCAGCCTGCAGACGGGGCCGATAGGAAATACGCAGTATTTT.

This clonotype was seen at least ten times. The CDR3 loop reads CSVAFTVSTDTQYF. DNA for the CDR3: TGCAGCGTTGCATTCACTGTAAGCACAGATACGCAGTATTTT. This sequence joins TRBV29-1 and TRBJ2-3; D call uncertain. The CDR3 is 14 residues long. CDR1 is SQVTM, CDR2 ANQGSEA, per germline. The V end was cut by 4 bases, the J end by 0 bases, with 11 bases between.

A few counts support this clonotype. The rearrangement uses TRBV6-2 or TRBV6-3 and TRBJ2-5; 9 nucleotides agree with TRBD1. The DNA end lines up better with TRBJ2-7; the J call may be wrong. Germline V gene lookup returns CDR1 MNHEY and CDR2 SVGEGT. The CDR3 has 13 amino acids. The CDR3 DNA sequence: TGTGCCAGTATGGACAGGGGCGGCTACGAGCAGTACTTC. The encoded protein is CASMDRGGYEQYF.

The rearrangement links TRBV29-1 to TRBJ1-2; D might be TRBD1 (6 bases). V was trimmed by 3 bases and J by 8 bases, leaving 25 bases between them. CDR1 is SQVTM and CDR2 is ANQGSEA in the germline V gene. The CDR3 runs to 16 residues. The CDR3 reads CSVDGIEVGGSEGYTF. The CDR3 region has the DNA TGCAGCGTTGATGGGATTGAGGTGGGGGGCTCGGAAGGCTACACCTTC.

This clonotype was picked up many times. The chain recombines TRBV27 with TRBJ1-6; 7 bases are shared with TRBD1. The V gene's germline CDR1 is MNHEY and CDR2 SMNVEV (reference sequence). The V segment lost 6 bases and the J segment 7 bases; nucleotides outside the gene matches: 9. CDR3 length: 15 residues. The CDR3 bases are TGTGCCAGCAGCCCTCGACAGGGCGGGAATTCACCCCTCCACTTT. It translates to CASSPRQGGNSPLHF.

This chain uses TRBV28 with TRBJ2-5, with D perhaps TRBD2 (5 bases). The CDR3 has 15 amino acids. Germline CDR1 is MDHEN and CDR2 is SYDVKM. V shed 4 bases and J shed 4 bases, with 16 bases lying between them. CDR3 sequence (DNA): TGTGCCAGCAGTTCAAGACTCGCCGAGGGAGAGACCCAGTACTTC. Its protein product is CASSSRLAEGETQYF.